This note documents a single T cell receptor beta chain sequence. Its antigen is not identified. The source of the sample is a study of CXCR3-negative and CXCR3-positive naive CD8 T cells. Points from the study as a whole: Hydrophobicity of TRB CDR3s was greater in CXCR3-positive naive cells than in CXCR3-negative naive cells. Memory CD8+ cells showed much lower diversity, while both naive subsets were comparably high.

Germline CDR1 reads KGHDR; CDR2 reads SFDVKD. The CDR3 totals 15 residues. The libraries of TRB cDNA were constructed through 5' RACE using UMI labels. Using the 5' RACE reads, TCRdb records one entry per CDR3 protein without DNA. Recorded here are under 150,000 distinct CDR3 sequences; the top ten clones represent approximately 0.27%. The sequenced sample consisted of naive CXCR3+ CD8+ T cells from blood. Subset described: CD45RO-CCR7+CD27+CD95- naive CD8+ T cells expressing CXCR3 (TNR3+). The V gene is TRBV24-1, the J gene TRBJ2-2. This TCR was sampled from a human donor in good health. Some clones in this sample may be carry-over from other donors' samples. The CDR3 reads CATSEGNLETGELFF.